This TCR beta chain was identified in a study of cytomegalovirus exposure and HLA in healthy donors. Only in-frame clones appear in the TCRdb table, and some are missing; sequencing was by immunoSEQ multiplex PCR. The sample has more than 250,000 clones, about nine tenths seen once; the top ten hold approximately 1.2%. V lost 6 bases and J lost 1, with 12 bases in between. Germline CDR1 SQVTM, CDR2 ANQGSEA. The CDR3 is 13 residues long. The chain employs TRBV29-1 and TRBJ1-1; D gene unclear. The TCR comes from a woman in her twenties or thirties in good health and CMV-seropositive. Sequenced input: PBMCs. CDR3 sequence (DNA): TGCAGCGTCCCCGGGATTGGGAACACTGAAGCTTTCTTT. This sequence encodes CSVPGIGNTEAFF.